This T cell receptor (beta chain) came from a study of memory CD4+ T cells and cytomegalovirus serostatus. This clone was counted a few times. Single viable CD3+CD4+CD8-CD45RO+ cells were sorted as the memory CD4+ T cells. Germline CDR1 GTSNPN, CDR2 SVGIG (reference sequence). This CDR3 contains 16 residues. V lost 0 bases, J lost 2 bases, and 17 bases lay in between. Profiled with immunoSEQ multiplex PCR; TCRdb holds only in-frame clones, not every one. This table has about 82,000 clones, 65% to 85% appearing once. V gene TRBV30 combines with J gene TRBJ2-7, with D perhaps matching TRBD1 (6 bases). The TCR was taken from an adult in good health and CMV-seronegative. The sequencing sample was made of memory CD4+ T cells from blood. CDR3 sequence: CAWSVTGMRLTYEQYF. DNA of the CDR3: TGTGCCTGGAGTGTAACAGGGATGCGGTTAACCTACGAGCAGTACTTC.